This T cell receptor beta chain was retrieved from a study of cytomegalovirus exposure and HLA in healthy donors. Study-wide points: It was assumed in the presence/absence analyses that sequencing depth was roughly uniform across donors. Analysis was performed later, and it showed HLA-associated TCR beta chains to be more clonally expanded than equally common others. HLA alleles showed associations with roughly 17,000 TCR beta sequences in a later analysis, at a 0.05 false discovery rate. Within an earlier analysis, most TCR beta V segments proved productive either about 87% or about 30% of the time.

The germline gives CDR1 SGHRS, CDR2 YFSETQ. The CDR3 spans 14 residues. As concerns this clone: As yet, its antigen is unknown.

Primers: 60 Vbeta forward and 13 Jbeta reverse. Sequencing used immunoSEQ multiplex PCR; TCRdb keeps in-frame clones, though not all of them. The sample totals 150,000 to 200,000 clones. The V gene is TRBV5-1, the J gene TRBJ2-5, with TRBD2 as a possible D gene (6 bases). The end of the DNA is better explained by TRBJ2-7, so the J call may be wrong. The sequence derives from a young woman in good health and CMV-seropositive. Material for sequencing was PBMCs. The CDR3 loop is CASNPPGLFYEQYF. The DNA for the CDR3 is TGCGCCAGCAACCCACCGGGACTGTTTTACGAGCAGTACTTC.